These 15 T cell receptor beta chains were all obtained from the same sample, sequenced in a study of CD8+ T cells in alopecia areata. RNA was isolated and reverse transcribed to cDNA, the sequencing template. Sequenced by immunoSEQ multiplex PCR; TCRdb stores in-frame clones only, minus some. The table lists 200,000 or so clones, 58% of them singletons. Treatment here: oral pan-JAK inhibitor, 5-10 mg twice daily. Source: CD4+ T cells sorted from blood, taken at week 24, from a patient treated with tofacitinib. The receptors come from a human donor with alopecia areata.

This clone has just a few counts. The genes are TRBV19 and TRBJ1-5, with D possibly being TRBD1 (6 bases). Germline values: CDR1 LNHDA, CDR2 SQIVND (reference sequence). The CDR3 has 15 residues. Trimming pared 8 bases from V and 1 base from J, leaving 15 bases between. The CDR3 nucleotides are TGTGCCAGTCGGGGGACACACGGGAGCAATCAGCCCCAGCATTTT. Translating gives CASRGTHGSNQPQHF.

The table lists this clone with a few counts. V and J are TRBV7-2 and TRBJ1-1; D ambiguous. Germline CDR1 and CDR2: SGHTA and FQGNSA. The CDR3 consists of 11 residues. Trimming took off 5 bases at V and 5 bases at J, with 6 bases between the two ends. The CDR3 DNA follows: TGTGCCAGCAGCCGGCTGACTGAAGCTTTCTTT. It codes for CASSRLTEAFF.

The chain recombines TRBV27 with TRBJ2-7; D is possibly TRBD1 or TRBD2 (5 bases each). The ends were cut back, 5 bases at V and 2 bases at J, with 16 bases in the middle. The V gene's germline CDR1 is MNHEY and CDR2 SMNVEV (reference sequence). The CDR3 runs 15 residues. The CDR3, as DNA: TGTGCCAGCAGTCCCCGGGGCAGCCTTCCCTACGAGCAGTACTTC. Its protein is CASSPRGSLPYEQYF.

A few counts support this clone. V gene TRBV5-6 combines with J gene TRBJ2-5; D gene uncertain. The CDR3 is made up of 13 amino acids. The V end lost 1 base, the J end lost 4 bases, and 8 bases lay between the germline ends. Germline loops: CDR1 SGHDT, CDR2 YYEEEE. The CDR3 sequence is CASSLFEAETQYF. CDR3 coding DNA: TGTGCCAGCAGCTTGTTCGAGGCAGAGACCCAGTACTTC.

The V and J genes are TRBV5-1 and TRBJ2-5; D call uncertain. There are 14 residues in the CDR3. The V end lost 4 bases, the J end lost 2 bases, and 12 bases lay between the germline ends. Germline lookup yields CDR1 SGHRS and CDR2 YFSETQ. The DNA of the CDR3 is TGCGCCAGCAGCCTACTTGTGGGACAAGAGACCCAGTACTTC. It encodes CASSLLVGQETQYF.

The rearrangement joins TRBV28 to TRBJ1-2; D perhaps matches TRBD1 (6 bases). This CDR3 has 13 residues. Germline assignment: CDR1 MDHEN and CDR2 SYDVKM. V was cut by 4 bases and J by 5 bases, with 11 bases left in between. Here the CDR3 reads CASSSGGRYGYTF. The CDR3 region has the DNA TGTGCCAGCAGTTCGGGGGGCCGGTATGGCTACACCTTC.

This chain joins TRBV25-1 and TRBJ2-7, with D possibly TRBD2 on 5 matching bases. V shed 5 bases and J shed 3 bases, with 17 bases lying between them. Germline lookup yields CDR1 MGHDK and CDR2 SYGVNS. The CDR3 runs to 15 residues. The CDR3 spells CASSWVFRGVYEQYF. The CDR3 region has the DNA TGTGCCAGCAGTTGGGTTTTCCGGGGAGTCTACGAGCAGTACTTC.

The gene calls are TRBV5-6 and TRBJ2-7; the D gene is possibly TRBD1 (5 bases). CDR3 length: 13 amino acids. Germline V lookup: CDR1 SGHDT, CDR2 YYEEEE. V was pared by 0 bases and J by 4 bases, with 8 bases between. DNA for the CDR3: TGTGCCAGCAGCTTGGACAGGATGTACGAGCAGTACTTC. The encoded protein is CASSLDRMYEQYF.

The gene calls are TRBV7-3 and TRBJ2-3; TRBD2 aligns across 7 bases. V lost 5 bases, J lost 7 bases, and 15 bases stayed unmatched. The V gene's germline CDR1 is SGHTA and CDR2 FQGTGA. CDR3 size: 16 residues. The CDR3, as DNA: TGTGCCAGCAGCCTATTCTCCCCCGCGGGGGTAAATACGCAGTATTTT. This translates into CASSLFSPAGVNTQYF. Full variable domain (remainder filled in from reference TRBV7-3 and TRBJ2-3): GAGVSQTPSNKVTEKGKYVELRCDPISGHTALYWYRQSLGQGPEFLIYFQGTGAADDSGLPNDRFFAVRPEGSVSTLKIQRTERGDSAVYLCASSLFSPAGVNTQYFGPGTRLTVL.

The J gene is TRBJ1-5, the V gene TRBV28; 10 bases are a match to TRBD1. V lost 7 bases and J lost 1; bases outside the gene matches: 4. Germline CDR1 is MDHEN and CDR2 is SYDVKM. This CDR3 spans 15 amino acids. Here the CDR3 reads CASTPTGGSNQPQHF. Written as DNA, the CDR3 is TGTGCCAGCACACCGACAGGGGGCAGCAATCAGCCCCAGCATTTT. Full variable domain (outside the CDR3, taken from reference TRBV28 and TRBJ1-5): DVKVTQSSRYLVKRTGEKVFLECVQDMDHENMFWYRQDPGLGLRLIYFSYDVKMKEKGDIPEGYSVSREKKERFSLILESASTNQTSMYLCASTPTGGSNQPQHFGDGTRLSIL.

This clone occurred a few times. The chain couples TRBV18 to TRBJ2-3; TRBD2 is a possible D gene (6 bases). V shed 1 base and J shed 4 bases, with 9 bases lying between them. CDR1 and CDR2 from the germline V gene are KGHSH and LQKENI. This CDR3 contains 14 residues. The CDR3 here is CASSPLAVADTQYF. DNA for the CDR3: TGTGCCAGCTCACCACTAGCGGTGGCAGATACGCAGTATTTT.

This chain connects TRBV7-8 to TRBJ2-1; 8 positions match TRBD1. With V trimmed by 5 bases and J by 8 bases, 14 bases remained unmatched. Germline loops: CDR1 SGHVS, CDR2 FQNEAQ. The length of the CDR3 is 16 residues. CDR3: CASSVSSGGAFDEQFF. The CDR3 bases are TGTGCCAGCAGCGTGTCGTCAGGGGGCGCGTTCGATGAGCAGTTCTTC.

V gene TRBV4-2 combines with J gene TRBJ2-2; tentative D call: TRBD2 (6 bases). Trimming took off 0 bases at V and 8 bases at J, with 16 bases between the two ends. Germline-derived CDR1 and CDR2 are LGHNA and YNFKEQ. CDR3 length equals 16 residues. The CDR3 DNA is TGTGCCAGCAGCCAAGATGGTGGCGGCGGGGTGGGGGAGCTGTTTTTT. Residues: CASSQDGGGGVGELFF.

V usage is TRBV29-1 and J usage is TRBJ2-5; 9 bases align to TRBD2. Germline V CDR1 and CDR2: SQVTM, ANQGSEA. The length of the CDR3 is 14 residues. V lost 3 bases and J lost 7; bases outside the gene matches: 9. The CDR3 nucleotides read TGCAGCGTTGAGGGCGGGGGGGCCCCCGGGACCCAGTACTTC. Translating gives CSVEGGGAPGTQYF. The whole variable domain, remainder taken from reference TRBV29-1 and TRBJ2-5, is SAVISQKPSRDICQRGTSLTIQCQVDSQVTMMFWYRQQPGQSLTLIATANQGSEATYESGFVIDKFPISRPNLTFSTLTVSNMSPEDSSIYLCSVEGGGAPGTQYFGPGTRLLVL.

This rearrangement joins TRBV18 to TRBJ2-7, with unresolved D. From germline, CDR1 is KGHSH and CDR2 LQKENI. Deletions cut 1 base from V and 3 bases from J, with 10 bases between. The CDR3 runs 14 residues. The CDR3 sequence: CASSPRPPSYEQYF. For the CDR3, the DNA is TGTGCCAGCTCACCACGACCACCTAGCTACGAGCAGTACTTC.